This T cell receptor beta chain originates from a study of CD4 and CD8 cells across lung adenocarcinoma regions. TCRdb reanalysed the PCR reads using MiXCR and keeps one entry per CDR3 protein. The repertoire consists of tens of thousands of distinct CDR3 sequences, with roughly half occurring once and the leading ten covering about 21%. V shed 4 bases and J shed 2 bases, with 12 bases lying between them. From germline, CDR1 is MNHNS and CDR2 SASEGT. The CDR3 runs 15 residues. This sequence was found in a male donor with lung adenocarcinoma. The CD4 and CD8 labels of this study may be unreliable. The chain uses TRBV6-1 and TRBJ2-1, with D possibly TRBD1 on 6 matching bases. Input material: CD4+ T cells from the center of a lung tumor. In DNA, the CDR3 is TGTGCCAGCAGTGTGCTACAGGGTACCTACAATGAGCAGTTCTTC. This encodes CASSVLQGTYNEQFF.